This T cell receptor beta chain was captured in a study of T cell clones after liver transplantation. Findings and limits, study-wide: A significant post-transplant drop in circulating graft-donor-reactive CD4 TCRbeta sequences occurred in most of the 8 subjects.

Concerning this clone itself: Its antigen is still unknown.

Profiled with immunoSEQ multiplex PCR; TCRdb holds only in-frame clones, not every one. Seen here are around 51,000 clones, approximately 87% observed once, and the top ten hold approximately 14%. Sorting of unstimulated PBMCs yielded separate CD3+CD4+ and CD3+CD8+ fractions. Here the sequenced sample was CD8+ T cells from blood, taken 12 months after liver transplant. This clonotype was obtained from a human patient who received a liver transplant. The T cells may come from the graft donor.

The CDR3 nucleotides are TGTGCCAGCAGGCCTCTCGTCCGGGAGCAGTTCTTC. Its translation is CASRPLVREQFF. The chain links TRBV2 to TRBJ2-1; D uncertain. This CDR3 is built from 12 residues. CDR1 and CDR2 from the germline V gene are SNHLY and FYNNEI. With 6 bases removed from V and 10 bases from J, the gap between germline ends came to 13 bases.